The entry that follows covers one T cell receptor (beta chain) sequence. Regions amplified from RNA transcripts were the TCR beta CDR3 regions. HTBI primers were the set used in a first-round RT-PCR of the TCR CDR3. Each CDR3 protein is one row after TCRdb ran MiXCR on the multiplex PCR reads. The table lists fewer than 650,000 distinct CDR3 sequences, about 45% of them singletons. The entry originates in a study of T cells in Graves' hyperthyroidism and ophthalmopathy. Researchers barred patients who had uncontrolled infection, other autoimmune disease, pregnancy or lactation. The CDR3 runs to 14 residues. The germline V gene encodes CDR1 DFQATT and CDR2 SNEGSKA (reference sequence). Between the trimmed V and J ends, which lost 3 bases and 2 bases, there was a span of 13 bases.

The clonotype originates from an adult woman with Graves' disease, either hyperthyroidism or ophthalmopathy (not recorded which). The material sequenced was peripheral blood or thyroid tissue (not recorded which). This chain connects TRBV20-1 to TRBJ1-2; a weak D match, TRBD1 (5 bases). CDR3 sequence: CSASLDSSNYGYTF. DNA of the CDR3: TGCAGTGCTAGTCTTGACAGCTCAAACTATGGCTACACCTTC.